These T cell receptor beta chains were read from a single sample in a study of identical twins. One entry per CDR3 protein, called by TCRdb with MiXCR from the 5' RACE reads. This sample has approximately 530,000 distinct CDR3 sequences, with more than 20% found just once. The same sample was also studied in work on yellow fever vaccine responses in identical twins.

What was sequenced was CD4+ T cells sorted from blood. The receptors were gathered from a woman between 18 and 29 years old in good health. Both conserved end residues are part of each CDR3. The order of the fields is D gene, J gene, V gene, clone size, CDR3 protein, CDR3 DNA. D genes are given only for firm matches. Only part of the rows carry a size: once, few, many, or a class if the clone is expanded.

NA,TRBJ2-5,TRBV5-1,NA,CASSLSDQETQYF,TGCGCCAGCAGCTTGTCCGACCAAGAGACCCAGTACTTC
TRBD1,TRBJ2-3,TRBV9,NA,CASSVQGDGTDTQYF,TGTGCCAGCAGCGTCCAGGGGGACGGCACAGATACGCAGTATTTT
NA,TRBJ2-3,TRBV6-2/TRBV6-3,many,CASSYGTDTQYF,TGTGCCAGCAGTTATGGGACAGATACGCAGTATTTT
NA,TRBJ2-6,TRBV20-1,few,CSAADGSSGANVLTF,TGCAGTGCCGCGGACGGAAGCTCTGGGGCCAACGTCCTGACTTTC
TRBD2,TRBJ2-3,TRBV7-6,NA,CASSSQLAGHTDTQYF,TGTGCCAGCAGCTCTCAATTAGCGGGGCACACAGATACGCAGTATTTT
NA,TRBJ2-2,TRBV5-1,NA,CASTSLPVNTGELFF,TGCGCCAGCACCTCCCTCCCGGTAAACACCGGGGAGCTGTTTTTT
NA,TRBJ2-1,TRBV11-3,few,CASSISPGNNEQFF,TGTGCCAGCAGCATTTCTCCAGGAAACAATGAGCAGTTCTTC
NA,TRBJ2-3,TRBV4-1,many,CASSQDQGTDTQYF,TGCGCCAGCAGCCAAGATCAGGGAACAGATACGCAGTATTTT
NA,TRBJ2-1,TRBV3-1,few,CASSPSQGRNEQFF,TGTGCCAGCAGCCCAAGCCAAGGACGCAATGAGCAGTTCTTC
NA,TRBJ2-1,TRBV24-1,NA,CATSEGVYNEQFF,TGTGCCACCAGTGAGGGGGTATACAATGAGCAGTTCTTC
NA,TRBJ2-5,TRBV28,NA,CASHQGIGETQYF,TGTGCCAGCCATCAGGGGATTGGAGAGACCCAGTACTTC
TRBD1,TRBJ1-4,TRBV12-3/TRBV12-4,NA,CASSLGTGAAGEKLFF,TGTGCCAGCAGCCTAGGGACAGGGGCAGCGGGTGAAAAACTGTTTTTT
NA,TRBJ2-1,TRBV4-1,NA,CASSQERAVSNEQFF,TGCGCCAGCAGCCAAGAAAGGGCAGTCAGCAATGAGCAGTTCTTC
NA,TRBJ1-1,TRBV5-1,few,CASSWAEGRHNTEAFF,TGCGCCAGCAGCTGGGCTGAAGGACGGCATAACACTGAAGCTTTCTTT
TRBD2,TRBJ2-7,TRBV11-2,NA,CASSARLADAYEQYF,TGTGCCAGCAGCGCCCGGCTAGCGGATGCCTACGAGCAGTACTTC
NA,TRBJ2-1,TRBV6-6,NA,CASSHRAEQFF,TGTGCCAGCAGCCACAGAGCGGAGCAGTTCTTC
TRBD2,TRBJ2-7,TRBV29-1,once,CSVGWTSGYEQYF,TGCAGCGTTGGTTGGACTAGCGGCTACGAGCAGTACTTC
NA,TRBJ2-3,TRBV29-1,NA,CSVVGWPSTDTQYF,TGCAGCGTTGTCGGTTGGCCAAGCACAGATACGCAGTATTTT
NA,TRBJ2-3,TRBV29-1,few,CSVEDDTDTQYF,TGCAGCGTTGAAGACGACACAGATACGCAGTATTTT
NA,TRBJ1-2,TRBV3-1,NA,CASSQDTARANYGYTF,TGTGCCAGCAGCCAAGATACGGCGCGAGCTAACTATGGCTACACCTTC
TRBD2,TRBJ2-2,TRBV12-3/TRBV12-4,few,CATGFRAGGPGELFF,TGTGCCACCGGCTTTCGAGCGGGAGGGCCCGGGGAGCTGTTTTTT
TRBD1,TRBJ1-6,TRBV5-8,few,CASSLIGQGVSPLHF,TGTGCCAGCAGCTTGATTGGACAGGGTGTTTCACCCCTCCACTTT
NA,TRBJ2-3,TRBV29-1,NA,CSVEKVQGFDTQYF,TGCAGCGTTGAAAAGGTACAGGGATTCGATACGCAGTATTTT
NA,TRBJ2-6,TRBV10-3,NA,CAISPQANVLTF,TGTGCCATCAGCCCCCAGGCCAACGTCCTGACTTTC
TRBD2,TRBJ2-3,TRBV20-1,NA,CSTGGREGTDTQYF,TGCAGTACCGGGGGGCGGGAGGGGACAGATACGCAGTATTTT
TRBD1,TRBJ2-3,TRBV20-1,once,CSAPGQLPADTQYF,TGCAGTGCCCCGGGACAGTTGCCTGCAGATACGCAGTATTTT